The 28 T cell receptor beta chains presented below share a single source sample, sequenced in a study of cytomegalovirus exposure and HLA in healthy donors. Researchers ran the PCR with 60 Vbeta and 13 Jbeta primers. The method was immunoSEQ multiplex PCR; TCRdb's version includes in-frame clones alone and lacks a portion of them. The top ten clones hold about 2.7% of a sample with some 170,000 clones, roughly 70% of them seen once. Sequenced: PBMCs. These receptors were obtained from a woman aged 45-65 years in good health and CMV-seropositive.

This chain uses TRBV7-3 with TRBJ2-6, with D unclear. The CDR3 runs to 17 residues. The V gene lost 0 bases and the J gene lost 0 bases, with 9 bases spanning the gap. Germline CDR1 reads SGHTA; CDR2 reads FQGTGA. This CDR3 is CASSLTFGGSGANVLTF. CDR3 bases: TGTGCCAGCAGCTTAACTTTCGGCGGCTCTGGGGCCAACGTCCTGACTTTC.

CDR3 coding DNA: TGTGCCTGGAGTCGTCAGGGCCTCCCCTTGGCTTTCTTT. It codes for CAWSRQGLPLAFF. The chain carries TRBV30 and TRBJ1-1; D may be TRBD1 (5 bases). The germline V gene has CDR1 GTSNPN and CDR2 SVGIG (reference sequence). This CDR3 contains 13 residues. V lost 2 bases and J lost 11, with 18 bases in between.

V gene TRBV5-6 combines with J gene TRBJ2-7; TRBD1 agrees at 11 bases. This CDR3 spans 16 amino acids. With 1 base clipped from V and 6 bases from J, the junction kept 9 bases outside the gene matches. Germline assignment: CDR1 SGHDT and CDR2 YYEEEE. CDR3 sequence reads: CASSLRVGQGAVEQYF. The CDR3 DNA reads as TGTGCCAGCAGCTTGAGGGTTGGACAGGGGGCTGTCGAGCAGTACTTC.

V gene TRBV2 combines with J gene TRBJ1-4; TRBD1 agrees at 8 bases. J lost 0 bases, V lost 6 bases, and 3 bases had no gene match. CDR1 and CDR2 (germline): SNHLY, FYNNEI. This CDR3 is built from 15 residues. The CDR3 protein is CASRVQGATNEKLFF. CDR3 DNA: TGTGCCAGCAGGGTACAGGGGGCAACTAATGAAAAACTGTTTTTT.

The J gene is TRBJ1-2, the V gene TRBV5-1, with no clear D. The CDR3 length is 13 residues. V was pared by 4 bases and J by 0 bases, with 7 bases between. Per the germline V gene, CDR1 is SGHRS and CDR2 is YFSETQ. CDR3 sequence: CASSARPNYGYTF. For the CDR3, the DNA is TGCGCCAGCAGCGCTAGACCTAACTATGGCTACACCTTC.

The table lists this clone with a count of one. The V and J genes are TRBV27 and TRBJ2-2; 7 bases match TRBD2. The CDR3 sequence is 13 residues long. The germline CDR1 and CDR2 sequences are MNHEY and SMNVEV (reference sequence). Trimming removed 7 bases from V and 5 bases from J; junction bases left unmatched: 4. CDR3 protein: CASMKGLTGELFF. In DNA, the CDR3 is TGTGCCAGCATGAAGGGACTAACCGGGGAGCTGTTTTTT.

Notes on this clone: Its ends do not fully match the called genes, so a read error is possible. This chain joins TRBV6-5 and TRBJ1-2, with a weak D call TRBD1 (5 bases). Germline lookup yields CDR1 MNHEY and CDR2 SVGAGI. The CDR3 covers 13 residues. The CDR3 DNA reads as TGTGCCAGCAGTGACTCAGGGAGCTATGGCTACACCTTC. The encoded protein is CASSDSGSYGYTF.

This clone has more than one count but fewer than ten. This rearrangement joins TRBV5-6 to TRBJ1-2; no clear D gene. V was trimmed by 4 bases and J by 7 bases, leaving 17 bases between them. Per the germline V gene, CDR1 is SGHDT and CDR2 is YYEEEE. This CDR3 spans 14 amino acids. The CDR3 reads CASSALFPRGGYTF. Here the CDR3 DNA reads TGTGCCAGCAGCGCCCTCTTCCCCAGAGGTGGCTACACCTTC. The full variable domain, its missing parts supplied by reference TRBV5-6 and TRBJ1-2, is DAGVTQSPTHLIKTRGQQVTLRCSPKSGHDTVSWYQQALGQGPQFIFQYYEEEERQRGNFPDRFSGHQFPNYSSELNVNALLLGDSALYLCASSALFPRGGYTFGSGTRLTVV.

V and J are TRBV5-6 and TRBJ2-1; 7 bases fit TRBD2. In germline, CDR1 is SGHDT, CDR2 YYEEEE. The CDR3 is 14 amino acids. Unmatched junction bases numbered 3, after V lost 6 bases and J lost 0 bases. The CDR3: CASIKRGSYNEQFF. The CDR3, as DNA: TGTGCCAGCATCAAGCGGGGCTCCTACAATGAGCAGTTCTTC.

The rearrangement uses TRBV5-1 and TRBJ2-7; TRBD1 agrees at 8 bases. The CDR3 loop spans 14 amino acids. Germline CDR1 reads SGHRS; CDR2 reads YFSETQ. V lost 1 base and J lost 7; bases outside the gene matches: 7. The CDR3 region is CASSLSQGAQEQYF. The CDR3 DNA reads as TGCGCCAGCAGCTTGTCGCAGGGGGCGCAGGAGCAGTACTTC. The full variable domain, its missing parts supplied by reference TRBV5-1 and TRBJ2-7, is KAGVTQTPRYLIKTRGQQVTLSCSPISGHRSVSWYQQTPGQGLQFLFEYFSETQRNKGNFPGRFSGRQFSNSRSEMNVSTLELGDSALYLCASSLSQGAQEQYFGPGTRLTVT.

The chain is built from TRBV6-1 and TRBJ2-7; D is possibly TRBD2 (6 bases). The CDR3 is 13 amino acids. The V end was cut by 8 bases, the J end by 4 bases, with 15 bases between. Germline V gene lookup returns CDR1 MNHNS and CDR2 SASEGT. The CDR3 sequence is CASHSAGTYEQYF. The CDR3, as DNA: TGTGCCAGCCACAGTGCAGGGACTTACGAGCAGTACTTC.

This clone was recorded only once. This chain uses TRBV7-9 with TRBJ2-2; D gene ambiguous. With 5 bases removed from V and 2 bases from J, the gap between germline ends came to 9 bases. Per germline, CDR1 SEHNR and CDR2 FQNEAQ (reference sequence). The CDR3 contains 14 residues. The CDR3 loop reads CASSPIANTGELFF. The CDR3 DNA reads as TGTGCCAGCAGCCCCATAGCAAACACCGGGGAGCTGTTTTTT. Looking up the rest from reference TRBV7-9 and TRBJ2-2 gives the full variable domain: DTGVSQNPRHKITKRGQNVTFRCDPISEHNRLYWYRQTLGQGPEFLTYFQNEAQLEKSRLLSDRFSAERPKGSFSTLEIQRTEQGDSAMYLCASSPIANTGELFFGEGSRLTVL.

The genes are TRBV11-2 and TRBJ2-5, with a possible D match to TRBD2 (5 bases). Looked up from germline, CDR1 is SGHAT and CDR2 is FQNNGV. The CDR3 consists of 13 residues. With 1 base removed from V and 5 bases from J, the gap between germline ends came to 8 bases. The CDR3 sequence is CASSLAGMETQYF. For the CDR3, the DNA is TGTGCCAGCAGCTTAGCCGGGATGGAGACCCAGTACTTC.

A single count supports this clone. V and J are TRBV5-1 and TRBJ1-4; 10 nucleotides align to TRBD1. The CDR3 is 15 amino acids. The germline V gene has CDR1 SGHRS and CDR2 YFSETQ. The ends lost 0 bases at V and 7 bases at J; junction bases unmatched: 3. In nucleotides, the CDR3 is TGCGCCAGCAGCTTGGAAGGGACAGGGGTTGAAAAACTGTTTTTT. This translates into CASSLEGTGVEKLFF.

The genes are TRBV5-1 and TRBJ1-1, with D possibly matching TRBD1 (6 bases). The CDR3 sequence is 14 residues long. Trimming stripped 0 bases from V and 4 bases from J, with 10 bases between. Per the germline V gene, CDR1 is SGHRS and CDR2 is YFSETQ. The DNA for the CDR3 is TGCGCCAGCAGCTTGGGAAGCAGGGGCACTGAAGCTTTCTTT. It yields the protein CASSLGSRGTEAFF.

The chain uses TRBV2 and TRBJ1-2, with D possibly TRBD1 on 6 matching bases. The ends were cut back, 5 bases at V and 4 bases at J, with 20 bases in the middle. The CDR3 is 16 amino acids. CDR1 is SNHLY, CDR2 FYNNEI, per germline. This CDR3 reads CASSLALRTVVYGYTF. CDR3 in DNA: TGTGCCAGCAGTCTTGCCTTACGGACAGTTGTCTATGGCTACACCTTC.

This clone was observed a handful of times. This chain joins TRBV5-6 and TRBJ2-5, with D possibly being TRBD2 (5 bases). Germline assignment: CDR1 SGHDT and CDR2 YYEEEE. The V end lost 0 bases, the J end lost 5 bases, and 8 bases lay between the germline ends. This CDR3 has 13 residues. This chain's CDR3 is CASSLGGKETQYF. CDR3 nucleotide sequence: TGTGCCAGCAGCTTGGGAGGGAAGGAGACCCAGTACTTC. The full variable domain, completed using reference TRBV5-6 and TRBJ2-5, is DAGVTQSPTHLIKTRGQQVTLRCSPKSGHDTVSWYQQALGQGPQFIFQYYEEEERQRGNFPDRFSGHQFPNYSSELNVNALLLGDSALYLCASSLGGKETQYFGPGTRLLVL.

The rearrangement uses TRBV5-6 and TRBJ2-1, with TRBD2 matching 9 bases. V shed 0 bases and J 0 bases; nucleotides not matched to a gene: 4. The CDR3 has 17 residues. Looked up from germline, CDR1 is SGHDT and CDR2 is YYEEEE. CDR3 DNA: TGTGCCAGCAGCTTGGGCGGGGGGGCTCTCTCCTACAATGAGCAGTTCTTC. Amino acid sequence: CASSLGGGALSYNEQFF.

V usage is TRBV10-3 and J usage is TRBJ2-7; 10 bases are a match to TRBD1. CDR3 length equals 14 residues. V was clipped by 4 bases and J by 2 bases; unmatched bases: 2. CDR1 is ENHRY, CDR2 SYGVKD, per germline. CDR3 in amino acids: CAISGGQGPYEQYF. CDR3 DNA sequence: TGTGCCATCAGTGGGGGACAGGGGCCCTACGAGCAGTACTTC.

The chain carries TRBV5-1 and TRBJ1-5; TRBD1 aligns across 7 bases. The germline V gene encodes CDR1 SGHRS and CDR2 YFSETQ. The CDR3 sequence is 14 residues long. Germline trimming cut 4 bases from V and 6 bases from J; bases unmatched to any gene: 7. CDR3 protein: CASSPGTVGQPQHF. DNA of the CDR3: TGCGCCAGCAGCCCCGGGACAGTAGGTCAGCCCCAGCATTTT.

The chain's CDR3 is CASSFPGLEGNEQFF. CDR3 nucleotide sequence: TGTGCCAGCAGCTTTCCAGGACTAGAAGGCAATGAGCAGTTCTTC. The rearrangement joins TRBV7-9 to TRBJ2-1; TRBD2 matches at 7 bases. V was clipped by 3 bases and J by 6 bases; unmatched bases: 8. Germline loops: CDR1 SEHNR, CDR2 FQNEAQ (reference sequence). The CDR3 has 15 amino acids.

This CDR3 is CASSLRRGTSGPGELFF. The CDR3 nucleotides are TGTGCCAGCAGCCTTAGGAGGGGGACTAGCGGGCCCGGGGAGCTGTTTTTT. The chain has TRBV11-2 and TRBJ2-2; 12 nucleotides agree with TRBD2. There are 17 residues in the CDR3. Germline assignment: CDR1 SGHAT and CDR2 FQNNGV. V lost 5 bases, J lost 6 bases, and 10 bases stayed unmatched.

The CDR3 reads CASSEASGGQETQYF. CDR3 in DNA: TGTGCCAGCAGTGAAGCCTCGGGGGGACAAGAGACCCAGTACTTC. The V and J genes are TRBV6-1 and TRBJ2-5; 7 nucleotides match TRBD2. Germline V gene lookup returns CDR1 MNHNS and CDR2 SASEGT. The junction had 3 bases not matched to a gene; V was cut back by 0 bases and J by 2 bases. The CDR3 runs 15 residues.

CDR3 residues: CASSFQLAGTDTQYF. CDR3 nucleotide sequence: TGTGCCAGCAGCTTTCAACTAGCGGGCACAGATACGCAGTATTTT. The rearrangement uses TRBV5-6 and TRBJ2-3; the match to TRBD2 covers 8 bases. CDR1 SGHDT and CDR2 YYEEEE come from the germline V gene. This CDR3 has 15 residues. V shed 2 bases, J shed 1 base, and the junction held 3 bases outside the gene matches.

This sequence joins TRBV5-1 and TRBJ1-6, with 10 bases lining up with TRBD1. The CDR3 extends over 14 amino acids. With 4 bases clipped from V and 8 bases from J, the junction kept 3 bases outside the gene matches. CDR1 and CDR2 (germline): SGHRS, YFSETQ. In DNA, the CDR3 is TGCGCCAGCAGCGGGGACAGGGGTTATTCACCCCTCCACTTT. This encodes CASSGDRGYSPLHF.

This chain joins TRBV28 and TRBJ2-6; D is perhaps TRBD2 (7 bases). Germline loops: CDR1 MDHEN, CDR2 SYDVKM. The CDR3 sequence is 14 residues long. V lost 6 bases, J lost 19 bases, and 25 bases lay in between. The CDR3 is CASSWDTSRGTLTF. Here the CDR3 DNA reads TGTGCCAGCAGCTGGGACACTTCGCGGGGGACCTTAACTTTC.

V usage is TRBV6-1 and J usage is TRBJ1-5; D not resolved. V lost 5 bases, J lost 3 bases, and 11 bases lay in between. The germline CDR1 and CDR2 sequences are MNHNS and SASEGT. The CDR3 consists of 14 residues. CDR3 sequence reads: CASSPAGFNQPQHF. The CDR3 DNA reads as TGTGCCAGCAGTCCGGCAGGATTCAATCAGCCCCAGCATTTT.

The chain recombines TRBV2 with TRBJ1-2; 9 positions agree with TRBD1. Losses at the gene ends were 6 bases for V and 8 bases for J; bases not matched to a gene: 4. This CDR3 is built from 12 residues. Looked up from germline, CDR1 is SNHLY and CDR2 is FYNNEI. This CDR3 reads CASSDRGWGYTF. CDR3 DNA: TGTGCCAGCAGCGACAGGGGGTGGGGCTACACCTTC.